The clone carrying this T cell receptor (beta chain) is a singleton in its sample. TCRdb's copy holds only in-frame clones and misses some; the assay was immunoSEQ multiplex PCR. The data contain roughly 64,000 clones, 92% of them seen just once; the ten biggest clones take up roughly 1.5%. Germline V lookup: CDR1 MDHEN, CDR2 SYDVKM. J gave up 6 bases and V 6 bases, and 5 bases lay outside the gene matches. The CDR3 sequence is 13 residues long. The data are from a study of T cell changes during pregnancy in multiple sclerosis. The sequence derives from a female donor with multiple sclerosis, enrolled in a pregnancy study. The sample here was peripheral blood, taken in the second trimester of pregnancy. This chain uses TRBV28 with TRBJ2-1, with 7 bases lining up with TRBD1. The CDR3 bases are TGTGCCAGCAGAAAATGGGACAGCAATGAGCAGTTCTTC. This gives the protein CASRKWDSNEQFF.